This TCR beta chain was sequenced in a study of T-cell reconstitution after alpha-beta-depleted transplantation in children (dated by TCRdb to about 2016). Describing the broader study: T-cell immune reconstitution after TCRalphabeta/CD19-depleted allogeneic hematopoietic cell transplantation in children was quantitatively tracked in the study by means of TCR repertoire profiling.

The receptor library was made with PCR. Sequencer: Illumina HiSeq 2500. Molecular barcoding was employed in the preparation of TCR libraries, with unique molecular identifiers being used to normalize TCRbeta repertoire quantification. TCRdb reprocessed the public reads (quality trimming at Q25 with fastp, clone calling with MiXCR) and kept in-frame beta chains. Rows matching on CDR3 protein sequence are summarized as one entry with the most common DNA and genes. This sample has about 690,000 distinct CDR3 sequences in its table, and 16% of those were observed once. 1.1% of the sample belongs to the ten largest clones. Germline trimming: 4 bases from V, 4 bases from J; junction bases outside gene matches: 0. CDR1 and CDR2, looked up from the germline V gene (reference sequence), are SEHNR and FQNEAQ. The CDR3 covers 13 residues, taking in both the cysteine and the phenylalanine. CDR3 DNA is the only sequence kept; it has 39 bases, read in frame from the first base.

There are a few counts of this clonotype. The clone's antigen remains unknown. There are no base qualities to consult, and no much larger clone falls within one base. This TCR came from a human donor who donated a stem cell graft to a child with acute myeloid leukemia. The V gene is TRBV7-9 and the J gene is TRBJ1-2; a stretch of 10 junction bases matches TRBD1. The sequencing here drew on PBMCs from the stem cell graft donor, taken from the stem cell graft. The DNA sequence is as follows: TGTGCCAGCAGCTGGACAGGGGGCTATGGCTACACCTTC. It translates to CASSWTGGYGYTF.